This T cell receptor (beta chain) was identified in a study of OX40 agonist ivuxolimab in advanced cancers. Overall study findings and caveats: Average numbers of expanded clones were greater in CD8+ T cells than in CD4+.

Assay: immunoSEQ multiplex PCR; the TCRdb copy retains only in-frame clones and omits some. The sample lists some 94,000 clones; about 92% were seen once. On this clone itself: The antigen is undetermined.

The clonotype was recovered from an adult with an advanced solid tumor such as melanoma, head and neck, liver or kidney cancer. This material consisted of CD4+ or CD8+ T cells sorted from blood, taken in a trial of the OX40 agonist ivuxolimab.

CDR3 protein: CASSHAAVNEQFF. CDR3 DNA sequence: TGTGCCAGCAGCCACGCCGCTGTTAATGAGCAGTTCTTC. The rearrangement links TRBV5-4 to TRBJ2-1; no definite D call. V was trimmed by 4 bases and J by 7 bases, leaving 12 bases between them. Germline V gene sequence: CDR1 SGHNT, CDR2 YYREEE (reference sequence). This CDR3 has 13 amino acids.